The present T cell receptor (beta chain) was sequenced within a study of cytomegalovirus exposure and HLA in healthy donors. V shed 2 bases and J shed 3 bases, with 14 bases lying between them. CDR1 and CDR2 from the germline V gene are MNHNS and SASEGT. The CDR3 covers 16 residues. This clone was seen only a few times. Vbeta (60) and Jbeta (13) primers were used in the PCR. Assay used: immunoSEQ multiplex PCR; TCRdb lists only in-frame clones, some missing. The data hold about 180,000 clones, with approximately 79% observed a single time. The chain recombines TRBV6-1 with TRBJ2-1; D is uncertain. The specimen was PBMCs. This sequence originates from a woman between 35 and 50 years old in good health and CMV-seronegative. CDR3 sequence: CASSEIALADYNEQFF. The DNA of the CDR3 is TGTGCCAGCAGTGAAATCGCCCTCGCGGACTACAATGAGCAGTTCTTC.